One and the same sample provided the 28 T cell receptor beta chains below, sequenced in a study of memory CD4+ T cells and cytomegalovirus serostatus. Single viable CD3+CD4+CD8-CD45RO+ cells were sorted as the memory CD4+ T cells. Clones were read by immunoSEQ multiplex PCR, and TCRdb kept only the in-frame ones, dropping some. The sample has approximately 74,000 clones, 70% to 80% seen once. Sequencing was carried out using memory CD4+ T cells from blood. These TCRs come from an adult in good health and CMV-seropositive.

V usage is TRBV28 and J usage is TRBJ1-2, with D unclear. Germline V lookup: CDR1 MDHEN, CDR2 SYDVKM. This CDR3 has 12 residues. The germline V and J ends were trimmed by 8 bases and 4 bases, with 11 bases remaining between them. CDR3 sequence: CASLNPLYGYTF. CDR3 DNA sequence: TGTGCCAGCTTAAATCCCCTCTATGGCTACACCTTC.

The chain joins TRBV7-2 to TRBJ2-6; D unresolved. The CDR3 is made up of 14 amino acids. The germline V and J ends were trimmed by 7 bases and 0 bases, with 7 bases remaining between them. CDR1 SGHTA and CDR2 FQGNSA come from the germline V gene. CDR3 amino acids: CASIKDSGANVLTF. The CDR3 DNA sequence: TGTGCCAGCATCAAGGACTCTGGGGCCAACGTCCTGACTTTC.

The chain uses TRBV30 and TRBJ1-2; D gene unclear. V was shortened by 0 bases and J by 4 bases, with 9 bases between the two germline ends. The CDR3 loop spans 13 amino acids. The V gene's germline CDR1 is GTSNPN and CDR2 SVGIG (reference sequence). This CDR3 is CAWSVQGIYGYTF. The CDR3 bases are TGTGCCTGGAGTGTACAAGGGATCTATGGCTACACCTTC.

The chain carries TRBV29-1 and TRBJ2-2, with 9 bases matching TRBD1. V gave up 6 bases and J gave up 3 bases; unmatched junction bases: 5. Germline CDR1 and CDR2: SQVTM and ANQGSEA. The CDR3 has 14 residues. This CDR3 reads CSVVDRGDTGELFF. Written as DNA, the CDR3 is TGCAGCGTCGTGGACAGGGGCGACACCGGGGAGCTGTTTTTT.

This sequence joins TRBV6-5 and TRBJ1-1, with 10 bases matching TRBD1. V lost 2 bases to trimming and J lost 4 bases; unmatched junction nucleotides: 4. Germline loops: CDR1 MNHEY, CDR2 SVGAGI. This CDR3 region has 15 residues. The CDR3 nucleotides read TGTGCCAGCAGTTACCTCCGGACAGGGGGCACTGAAGCTTTCTTT. Protein product: CASSYLRTGGTEAFF.

The J gene is TRBJ1-2, the V gene TRBV5-1; 9 bases are a match to TRBD1. V lost 4 bases, J lost 4 bases, and 5 bases stayed unmatched. This CDR3 has 14 amino acids. Germline V CDR1 and CDR2: SGHRS, YFSETQ. The chain's CDR3 is CASSPTTGGYGYTF. Here the CDR3 DNA reads TGCGCCAGCAGCCCAACGACAGGGGGCTATGGCTACACCTTC.

The rearrangement uses TRBV5-4 and TRBJ2-5, with a tentative D call TRBD1 (6 bases). CDR3 length: 13 amino acids. The ends were cut back, 5 bases at V and 4 bases at J, with 12 bases in the middle. Germline CDR1 is SGHNT and CDR2 is YYREEE (reference sequence). In DNA form, the CDR3 reads TGTGCCAGCAGAACGGACAGCCGAGAGACCCAGTACTTC. As protein: CASRTDSRETQYF. Using reference TRBV5-4 and TRBJ2-5 for the parts outside the CDR3, the full variable domain is ETGVTQSPTHLIKTRGQQVTLRCSSQSGHNTVSWYQQALGQGPQFIFQYYREEENGRGNFPPRFSGLQFPNYSSELNVNALELDDSALYLCASRTDSRETQYFGPGTRLLVL.

A few counts support this clone. The CDR3 loop is CAGSGVYSNQPQHF. The CDR3 DNA follows: TGTGCCGGATCAGGGGTCTATAGCAATCAGCCCCAGCATTTT. This chain joins TRBV2 and TRBJ1-5; D possibly corresponds to TRBD1 (6 bases). The CDR3 loop spans 14 amino acids. The V and J ends lost 11 bases and 0 bases respectively, with 14 bases between them. CDR1 SNHLY and CDR2 FYNNEI come from the germline V gene.

J is TRBJ1-2 and V is TRBV27; D might be TRBD1 (5 bases). The CDR3 sequence is 14 residues long. Deletions cut 6 bases from V and 4 bases from J, with 15 bases between. Germline CDR1 and CDR2: MNHEY and SMNVEV (reference sequence). CDR3 in amino acids: CASRRDGGGYGYTF. Here the CDR3 DNA reads TGTGCCAGCAGAAGGGATGGGGGGGGCTATGGCTACACCTTC.

The chain couples TRBV4-1 to TRBJ1-5; D is perhaps TRBD1 (6 bases). The CDR3 runs 16 residues. V lost 1 base and J 1 base, leaving 11 bases between the germline ends. Germline V gene lookup returns CDR1 MGHRA and CDR2 YSYEKL. The CDR3 loop is CASSQVQGKSNQPQHF. CDR3 nucleotide sequence: TGCGCCAGCAGCCAAGTTCAGGGGAAGAGCAATCAGCCCCAGCATTTT.

The chain is built from TRBV29-1 and TRBJ2-5, with TRBD1 identical over 7 bases. The CDR3 is 13 residues long. Trimming at V came to 7 bases and at J to 2 bases, leaving 7 bases not matched to a gene. The germline V gene encodes CDR1 SQVTM and CDR2 ANQGSEA. CDR3 in amino acids: CSALEGQQETQYF. CDR3 DNA: TGCAGCGCCCTTGAGGGACAGCAAGAGACCCAGTACTTC. The full variable domain, in which reference TRBV29-1 and TRBJ2-5 provide the parts outside the CDR3, is SAVISQKPSRDICQRGTSLTIQCQVDSQVTMMFWYRQQPGQSLTLIATANQGSEATYESGFVIDKFPISRPNLTFSTLTVSNMSPEDSSIYLCSALEGQQETQYFGPGTRLLVL.

The V call is TRBV18, the J call TRBJ2-5, with 9 bases matching TRBD1. The ends lost 4 bases at V and 4 bases at J; junction bases unmatched: 7. The CDR3 loop spans 15 amino acids. Germline V lookup: CDR1 KGHSH, CDR2 LQKENI. The CDR3 region has the DNA TGTGCCAGCTCACAGAGGGACAGGGCGGCAGAGACCCAGTACTTC. Residues: CASSQRDRAAETQYF.

This chain connects TRBV6-1 to TRBJ1-2; TRBD1 is a possible D gene (5 bases). V was shortened by 4 bases and J by 8 bases, with 11 bases between the two germline ends. Germline lookup yields CDR1 MNHNS and CDR2 SASEGT. The CDR3 covers 12 residues. The CDR3 bases are TGTGCCAGCAGTGCCCCCCGGGGGGGCTACACCTTC. Amino acid sequence: CASSAPRGGYTF.

The chain recombines TRBV27 with TRBJ1-4; possibly TRBD1 for D (5 bases). V dropped 1 base and J dropped 7 bases, with 10 bases sitting between them. The CDR3 extends over 14 amino acids. Germline V gene lookup returns CDR1 MNHEY and CDR2 SMNVEV (reference sequence). The CDR3 loop is CASSLLPGSEKLFF. CDR3 bases: TGTGCCAGCAGTTTATTACCAGGGAGTGAAAAACTGTTTTTT.

The genes are TRBV2 and TRBJ2-2; TRBD1 agrees at 7 bases. CDR3 length equals 12 residues. The germline V gene encodes CDR1 SNHLY and CDR2 FYNNEI. With 6 bases clipped from V and 5 bases from J, the junction kept 0 bases outside the gene matches. The CDR3 sequence: CASRDRTGELFF. The DNA of the CDR3 is TGTGCCAGCAGGGACAGGACCGGGGAGCTGTTTTTT.

The rearrangement joins TRBV7-3 to TRBJ2-5, with a tentative D call TRBD1 (6 bases). Deletions cut 2 bases from V and 2 bases from J, with 6 bases between. Germline V lookup: CDR1 SGHTA, CDR2 FQGTGA. The CDR3 loop spans 13 amino acids. CDR3 loop: CASSLGQQETQYF. Here the CDR3 DNA reads TGTGCCAGCAGCTTAGGACAGCAAGAGACCCAGTACTTC.

This chain joins TRBV30 and TRBJ2-7; D tentatively reads TRBD1 or TRBD2 (5 bases each). Trimming pared 0 bases from V and 7 bases from J, leaving 7 bases between. The germline V gene encodes CDR1 GTSNPN and CDR2 SVGIG (reference sequence). CDR3 length equals 11 residues. The CDR3 here is CAWSVWGEQYF. The CDR3, as DNA: TGTGCCTGGAGTGTATGGGGGGAGCAGTACTTC.

V gene TRBV7-9 combines with J gene TRBJ2-7; 9 bases are a match to TRBD1. The V segment lost 5 bases and the J segment 3 bases; nucleotides outside the gene matches: 5. This CDR3 region has 14 residues. Germline V gene data show CDR1 as SEHNR and CDR2 as FQNEAQ (reference sequence). The CDR3 is CASSRQGVNYEQYF. In DNA, the CDR3 is TGTGCCAGCAGCCGACAGGGGGTTAACTACGAGCAGTACTTC.

The chain recombines TRBV5-1 with TRBJ2-7, with D perhaps being TRBD1 or TRBD2 (5 bases each). Germline V lookup: CDR1 SGHRS, CDR2 YFSETQ. V shed 7 bases and J shed 3 bases, with 20 bases lying between them. The CDR3 spans 15 residues. The CDR3 nucleotides are TGCGCCAGCTCATCCGACCCGGGACGGAGCTACGAGCAGTACTTC. Its translation: CASSSDPGRSYEQYF.

The V gene is TRBV21-1, the J gene TRBJ2-5; TRBD2 is the table's D call and was not checked against the DNA. TRBV21-1 is a pseudogene segment. The CDR3 has 13 residues. CDR3 sequence reads: CASSKALGETQYF. The CDR3 region has the DNA TGTGCCAGCAGCAAAGCGCTAGGCGAGACCCAGTACTTC.

This clone was counted once. V usage is TRBV19 and J usage is TRBJ2-5, with D uncertain. Trimming took off 3 bases at V and 5 bases at J, with 16 bases between the two ends. The CDR3 length is 15 residues. Germline CDR1 is LNHDA and CDR2 is SQIVND (reference sequence). CDR3 DNA: TGTGCCAGTAGTATCCGTAGTCTCGGAATGGAGACCCAGTACTTC. Protein: CASSIRSLGMETQYF.

This clone appeared a single time. The chain combines TRBV29-1 with TRBJ2-1, with 12 nucleotides matching TRBD1. J gave up 7 bases and V 6 bases, and 10 bases lay outside the gene matches. CDR3 length: 15 amino acids. Germline loops: CDR1 SQVTM, CDR2 ANQGSEA. The CDR3, as DNA: TGCAGCGTGGGCCCGGGACAGGGGGCTGGAAATGAGCAGTTCTTC. This gives the protein CSVGPGQGAGNEQFF.

The chain carries TRBV9 and TRBJ2-2, with 9 bases identical to TRBD1. The germline CDR1 and CDR2 sequences are SGDLS and YYNGEE. The CDR3 runs 18 residues. The ends lost 0 bases at V and 4 bases at J; junction bases unmatched: 10. In nucleotides, the CDR3 is TGTGCCAGCAGCGTAGACGGGACAGGGACGATGGGCACCGGGGAGCTGTTTTTT. Residues: CASSVDGTGTMGTGELFF.

The chain is built from TRBV11-3 and TRBJ2-1, with a weak D call TRBD2 (6 bases). V lost 5 bases, J lost 9 bases, and 17 bases lay in between. Looked up from germline, CDR1 is SGHNT and CDR2 is YENEEA. The CDR3 is made up of 14 amino acids. CDR3 residues: CASSLELLAREQFF. DNA of the CDR3: TGTGCCAGCAGCCTCGAGCTGCTAGCGCGTGAGCAGTTCTTC.

CDR3 bases: TGTGCCAGCAGCCCCAACAGCGGAGGGGGTGGCTACACCTTC. Translating it yields CASSPNSGGGGYTF. The chain combines TRBV7-2 with TRBJ1-2; D is perhaps TRBD1 (6 bases). Germline loops: CDR1 SGHTA, CDR2 FQGNSA. The CDR3 has 14 residues. The germline V and J ends were trimmed by 5 bases and 7 bases, with 17 bases remaining between them.

This clone was found a few times. V and J are TRBV6-5 and TRBJ1-5; D ambiguous. CDR1 and CDR2 (germline): MNHEY, SVGAGI. This CDR3 has 13 amino acids. Trimming stripped 6 bases from V and 0 bases from J, with 6 bases between. DNA of the CDR3: TGTGCCAGCAGCCTTAATAGCAATCAGCCCCAGCATTTT. It translates to CASSLNSNQPQHF.

The J gene is TRBJ2-3, the V gene TRBV10-2; D unclear. Trimming removed 4 bases from V and 0 bases from J, with 11 bases in between. CDR1 and CDR2 (germline): WSHSY, SAAADI. The CDR3 is made up of 15 amino acids. CDR3 sequence (DNA): TGCGCCAGCAGTGGAGGCGCACCTAGCACAGATACGCAGTATTTT. Protein sequence: CASSGGAPSTDTQYF.

This clone was observed a single time. This chain uses TRBV19 with TRBJ2-7, with D possibly matching TRBD2 (5 bases). Trimming pared 8 bases from V and 4 bases from J, leaving 9 bases between. There are 11 residues in the CDR3. The germline V gene encodes CDR1 LNHDA and CDR2 SQIVND (reference sequence). The CDR3 DNA sequence: TGTGCCAGTGGAAGCGGTTACGAGCAGTACTTC. Its protein is CASGSGYEQYF.